A single sample is the source of the 15 T cell receptor beta chains below, sequenced in a study of technical replicates of blood from four donors. Profiling relied on immunoSEQ multiplex PCR, and the TCRdb table lists in-frame clones only, not all of them. The table lists about 81,000 clones, roughly 96% of them singletons. Material: T cells isolated from PBMCs. Receptors were obtained from a human donor in good health.

This chain uses TRBV7-9 with TRBJ1-6, with unresolved D. The V gene lost 6 bases and the J gene lost 14 bases, with 11 bases spanning the gap. The germline V gene has CDR1 SEHNR and CDR2 FQNEAQ (reference sequence). The CDR3 contains 11 residues. The chain's CDR3 is CASRTSGTLHF. CDR3 coding DNA: TGTGCCAGCAGGACATCGGGAACCCTCCACTTT.

The chain combines TRBV29-1 with TRBJ2-7, with 11 positions matching TRBD2. J gave up 7 bases and V 5 bases, and 10 bases lay outside the gene matches. CDR3 length: 14 residues. Germline V gives CDR1 SQVTM, CDR2 ANQGSEA. In DNA form, the CDR3 reads TGCAGCGTTACAGCTAGCGGGAGGTCCGGGGAGCAGTACTTC. Translating gives CSVTASGRSGEQYF.

The chain uses TRBV11-2 and TRBJ2-7; 11 nucleotides align to TRBD2. This CDR3 region has 15 residues. CDR1 is SGHAT and CDR2 is FQNNGV in the germline V gene. V was pared by 4 bases and J by 5 bases, with 7 bases of the junction left unmatched. The CDR3 region is CASSSTSGGRDEQYF. In DNA form, the CDR3 reads TGTGCCAGCAGCTCAACTAGCGGGGGAAGGGACGAGCAGTACTTC.

V and J are TRBV28 and TRBJ1-5; the match to TRBD1 covers 9 bases. The CDR3 runs to 17 residues. Germline V lookup: CDR1 MDHEN, CDR2 SYDVKM. V gave up 2 bases and J gave up 4 bases; unmatched junction bases: 9. The CDR3 nucleotides are TGTGCCAGCAGTTTAGAACGCCGACAGGGGGGGAATCAGCCCCAGCATTTT. This gives the protein CASSLERRQGGNQPQHF.

The chain couples TRBV16 to TRBJ1-1; TRBD1 might be the D (6 bases). Germline values: CDR1 KGHSY, CDR2 FQNENV. This CDR3 comprises 14 residues. Trimming removed 0 bases at V and 1 base at J, with 6 bases between. The DNA of the CDR3 is TGTGCCAGCAGCCAATCAGGGGGGAACACTGAAGCTTTCTTT. This sequence encodes CASSQSGGNTEAFF.

The chain has TRBV7-9 and TRBJ1-5; 11 bases align to TRBD1. Germline assignment: CDR1 SEHNR and CDR2 FQNEAQ (reference sequence). The CDR3 sequence is 15 residues long. The junction had 4 bases not matched to a gene; V was cut back by 4 bases and J by 5 bases. The CDR3 DNA sequence: TGTGCCAGCAGCTCGTGGGACAGGGGGGATCAGCCCCAGCATTTT. Protein product: CASSSWDRGDQPQHF.

The rearrangement links TRBV13 to TRBJ2-2, with 11 bases that match TRBD2. The CDR3 totals 14 residues. V trimming: 9 bases; J trimming: 9 bases; junction bases outside the gene matches: 9. Germline CDR1 and CDR2: PRHDT and FYEKMQ (reference sequence). The CDR3: CASRLAGGRRELFF. The CDR3 DNA sequence: TGTGCCAGTCGGCTAGCGGGAGGTCGCCGGGAGCTGTTTTTT.

J is TRBJ2-1 and V is TRBV10-2; TRBD2 matches 13 bases. Germline-derived CDR1 and CDR2 are WSHSY and SAAADI. The J segment lost 0 bases and the V segment lost 6 bases, leaving 5 bases of the junction unmatched. The CDR3 totals 17 residues. In DNA form, the CDR3 reads TGCGCCAGCAGCACTAGCGGGGGGGTTAGCTCCTACAATGAGCAGTTCTTC. Its protein is CASSTSGGVSSYNEQFF.

The chain has TRBV14 and TRBJ1-3; unclear D gene. V was shortened by 0 bases and J by 11 bases, with 11 bases between the two germline ends. CDR1 is SGHDN, CDR2 FVKESK, per germline. This CDR3 region has 13 residues. The CDR3 nucleotides are TGTGCCAGCAGCCAAGAGAGTTTGAACCCCATATATTTT. Translating gives CASSQESLNPIYF.

The chain combines TRBV28 with TRBJ2-3; TRBD1 matches at 10 bases. CDR3 length equals 18 residues. V lost 3 bases and J lost 2; bases outside the gene matches: 11. Per germline, CDR1 MDHEN and CDR2 SYDVKM. The CDR3 is CASSLGQGKHTFTDTQYF. For the CDR3, the DNA is TGTGCCAGCAGTTTGGGACAGGGGAAACACACATTCACAGATACGCAGTATTTT.

The gene calls are TRBV11-2 and TRBJ2-3; the D is unclear. CDR3 length: 16 residues. V lost 3 bases and J lost 3, with 16 bases in between. Germline V CDR1 and CDR2: SGHAT, FQNNGV. The CDR3 coding sequence is TGTGCCAGCAGCTTGTTATTGGCGGTAGGAACAGATACGCAGTATTTT. It yields the protein CASSLLLAVGTDTQYF.

The V call is TRBV5-6, the J call TRBJ1-4; the D is unclear. The CDR3 spans 13 residues. The germline CDR1 and CDR2 sequences are SGHDT and YYEEEE. V was clipped by 6 bases and J by 4 bases, with 10 bases between them. In DNA form, the CDR3 reads TGTGCCAGCAACGAGCTATTTAATGAAAAACTGTTTTTT. Its protein product is CASNELFNEKLFF.

The V gene is TRBV11-2, the J gene TRBJ2-1, with no clear D. Trimming stripped 4 bases from V and 0 bases from J, with 4 bases between. Germline CDR1 and CDR2: SGHAT and FQNNGV. This CDR3 comprises 13 residues. The CDR3 DNA reads TGTGCCAGCAGCTCCCGCTCCTACAATGAGCAGTTCTTC. It specifies CASSSRSYNEQFF.

The chain combines TRBV5-4 with TRBJ2-3, with D maybe TRBD2 (6 bases). Germline values: CDR1 SGHNT, CDR2 YYREEE (reference sequence). V was shortened by 0 bases and J by 2 bases, with 19 bases between the two germline ends. The length of the CDR3 is 18 residues. The CDR3 DNA reads TGTGCCAGCAGCTTGGGGGACTCTGGGGGGATCGACACAGATACGCAGTATTTT. Residues: CASSLGDSGGIDTDTQYF.

The V and J genes are TRBV5-4 and TRBJ2-7; D might be TRBD2 (5 bases). CDR1 is SGHNT and CDR2 is YYREEE in the germline V gene (reference sequence). V shed 0 bases and J shed 0 bases, with 10 bases lying between them. This CDR3 is 15 amino acids long. CDR3 nucleotides: TGTGCCAGCAGCTTGGATCCGGGATCCTCCTACGAGCAGTACTTC. The encoded protein is CASSLDPGSSYEQYF.